These 9 T cell receptor beta chains came from one sample sequenced in a study of T cells expressing NK-cell markers. For each CDR3 protein, TCRdb gives one entry from its re-call of the 5' RACE reads, without DNA. The sample has more than 120,000 distinct CDR3 sequences. Sequenced material: blood T cells: a sorted CD56 or NKG2C T cell subset, CD4+ or CD8+ T cells, or bulk PBMC T cells (not recorded which). The receptors were sampled from a man between 18 and 29 years old in good health.

The chain couples TRBV27 to TRBJ2-5; TCRdb's D gene call, TRBD2, goes unchecked for lack of DNA. CDR1 and CDR2 (germline): MNHEY, SMNVEV (reference sequence). CDR3 size: 16 residues. CDR3 loop: CASSLLTSGSPETQYF.

The chain is built from TRBV7-9 and TRBJ2-1; TCRdb outputs TRBD2, but without DNA this stays unchecked. CDR1 and CDR2 (germline): SEHNR, FQNEAQ (reference sequence). The CDR3 covers 15 residues. Here the CDR3 reads CASKSDFLSYNEQFF.

The chain employs TRBV28 and TRBJ1-1. The CDR3 runs to 15 residues. Germline CDR1 MDHEN, CDR2 SYDVKM. The CDR3: CASSLYEEMNTEAFF.

The chain carries TRBV5-1 and TRBJ2-1; TCRdb's assignment of TRBD2 cannot be checked, as there is no DNA. Germline CDR1 SGHRS, CDR2 YFSETQ. This CDR3 region has 17 residues. The CDR3 loop reads CASSNGLAGVAYNEQFF. The full variable domain, in which reference TRBV5-1 and TRBJ2-1 provide the parts outside the CDR3, is KAGVTQTPRYLIKTRGQQVTLSCSPISGHRSVSWYQQTPGQGLQFLFEYFSETQRNKGNFPGRFSGRQFSNSRSEMNVSTLELGDSALYLCASSNGLAGVAYNEQFFGPGTRLTVL.

This CDR3 is CASSDLAGPHNEQFF. The chain joins TRBV27 to TRBJ2-1; without DNA, the TCRdb call of TRBD2 cannot be checked. This CDR3 contains 15 residues. CDR1 and CDR2 (germline): MNHEY, SMNVEV (reference sequence).

The rearrangement joins TRBV12-3 or TRBV12-4 to TRBJ2-1; TCRdb designates TRBD1, a call that cannot be tested without DNA. The CDR3 covers 15 residues. This CDR3 reads CASSSPVSSYNEQFF.

The chain has TRBV5-1 and TRBJ2-1; the TCRdb D gene call, TRBD1, has no DNA to confirm it. The CDR3 length is 16 residues. Germline lookup yields CDR1 SGHRS and CDR2 YFSETQ. The CDR3 reads CASSLQSGTTYNEQFF.

The chain carries TRBV5-6 and TRBJ2-5; the TRBD2 assignment by TCRdb is unverifiable without DNA. Germline V gene data show CDR1 as SGHDT and CDR2 as YYEEEE. The CDR3 totals 12 residues. The CDR3 loop reads CATQVPGETQYF.

V and J are TRBV24-1 and TRBJ2-6; the D gene TCRdb calls, TRBD1, cannot be checked with no DNA. This CDR3 has 13 residues. CDR1 and CDR2 from the germline V gene are KGHDR and SFDVKD. The CDR3 is CATAGTGANVLTF.